The 21 T cell receptor beta chains below were found in one sample sequenced in a study of blood T cell repertoires in COVID-19. Generated by immunoSEQ multiplex PCR, the TCRdb table keeps only in-frame clones and is missing some. The sample lists roughly 120,000 clones; around 80% were seen once. The sample comprised peripheral blood. The receptors shown here come from a woman aged 55-69 years with acute or convalescent COVID-19.

V is TRBV11-2 and J is TRBJ2-3, with D unclear. Per the germline V gene, CDR1 is SGHAT and CDR2 is FQNNGV. The CDR3 is made up of 13 amino acids. V was cut by 8 bases and J by 2 bases, with 11 bases left in between. The DNA for the CDR3 is TGTGCCAGCGCCGATGAGGCCACAGATACGCAGTATTTT. It encodes CASADEATDTQYF.

This clone occurred a few times. The rearrangement uses TRBV6-5 and TRBJ1-4; unclear D gene. CDR1 is MNHEY, CDR2 SVGAGI, per germline. CDR3 length: 15 amino acids. V was pared by 8 bases and J by 8 bases, with 21 bases between. The CDR3: CASGKAEAPREKLFF. CDR3 in DNA: TGTGCCAGCGGGAAGGCGGAGGCGCCGCGGGAAAAACTGTTTTTT.

The DNA of the CDR3 is TGTGCCAGCAGCCTAAGACAGGCATACACGTCTTTCTTT. It specifies CASSLRQAYTSFF. This chain joins TRBV11-1 and TRBJ1-1; possibly TRBD1 for D (6 bases). The V gene's germline CDR1 is SGHAT and CDR2 FQDESV (reference sequence). This CDR3 spans 13 amino acids. V was clipped by 5 bases and J by 12 bases, with 19 bases between them.

The CDR3 here is CASSFGGSYEQYV. DNA for the CDR3: TGTGCCAGCAGCTTCGGGGGTTCCTACGAGCAGTACGTC. The chain has TRBV5-5 and TRBJ2-7; D is perhaps TRBD2 (6 bases). V was pared by 2 bases and J by 1 base, with 7 bases between. This CDR3 spans 13 amino acids. CDR1 and CDR2 (germline): SGHKS, YYEKEE (reference sequence).

CDR3 sequence: CASSRSRDRNTEAFF. For the CDR3, the DNA is TGTGCCAGTAGTCGAAGCCGGGACAGGAACACTGAAGCTTTCTTT. The chain recombines TRBV19 with TRBJ1-1; the match to TRBD1 covers 7 bases. With 5 bases clipped from V and 1 base from J, the junction kept 7 bases outside the gene matches. CDR3 length: 15 residues. The V gene's germline CDR1 is LNHDA and CDR2 SQIVND (reference sequence). The entire variable domain, with the rest obtained from reference TRBV19 and TRBJ1-1, is as follows: DGGITQSPKYLFRKEGQNVTLSCEQNLNHDAMYWYRQDPGQGLRLIYYSQIVNDFQKGDIAEGYSVSREKKESFPLTVTSAQKNPTAFYLCASSRSRDRNTEAFFGQGTRLTVV.

The chain is built from TRBV4-2 and TRBJ1-5, with 8 bases fitting TRBD1. The CDR3 has 16 amino acids. CDR1 and CDR2 (germline): LGHNA, YNFKEQ. V was pared by 0 bases and J by 2 bases, with 3 bases of the junction left unmatched. The DNA for the CDR3 is TGTGCCAGCAGCCAAGATCAGGACAGGGGCAATCAGCCCCAGCATTTT. Its translation is CASSQDQDRGNQPQHF.

In the case of this clone: One end of the junction is discordant with germline, which a read error may explain. CDR3 nucleotide sequence: TGTGCCAGCAGCTTAGGTACCGGGACAGGGGGGTCCTTC. Amino acid sequence: CASSLGTGTGGSF. V and J are TRBV7-8 and TRBJ1-2; TRBD1 matches 11 bases. This CDR3 comprises 13 residues. Germline V gene lookup returns CDR1 SGHVS and CDR2 FQNEAQ.

This clone turned up a few times. The J gene is TRBJ1-3, the V gene TRBV19; 11 bases agree with TRBD1. In germline, CDR1 is LNHDA, CDR2 SQIVND (reference sequence). Unmatched junction bases numbered 7, after V lost 7 bases and J lost 2 bases. The CDR3 sequence is 16 residues long. In nucleotides, the CDR3 is TGTGCCAGTACCGGACAGGGGGCACTGCCTGGAAACACCATATATTTT. Its translation: CASTGQGALPGNTIYF.

V usage is TRBV7-9 and J usage is TRBJ1-4; no reliable D call. The CDR3 has 12 amino acids. Trimming removed 9 bases at V and 5 bases at J, with 10 bases between. From germline, CDR1 is SEHNR and CDR2 FQNEAQ (reference sequence). The CDR3 DNA reads TGTGCCAGTTCTTTTAGAAATGAAAAACTGTTTTTT. This translates into CASSFRNEKLFF.

This clone has just a few counts. The chain couples TRBV29-1 to TRBJ1-3; D is uncertain. This CDR3 contains 13 residues. Trimming pared 3 bases from V and 0 bases from J, leaving 6 bases between. Germline loops: CDR1 SQVTM, CDR2 ANQGSEA. CDR3 nucleotide sequence: TGCAGCGTTGAGGGCCTCTCTGGAAACACCATATATTTT. Translating gives CSVEGLSGNTIYF.

The chain is built from TRBV27 and TRBJ2-2; 10 positions match TRBD2. V shed 5 bases and J 7 bases; nucleotides not matched to a gene: 10. CDR3 length: 16 residues. Germline CDR1 is MNHEY and CDR2 is SMNVEV (reference sequence). CDR3 in DNA: TGTGCCAGCAGTGGGGGAGCGGGGGGGATGGGCGGGGAGCTGTTTTTT. As protein: CASSGGAGGMGGELFF.

This sequence joins TRBV6-5 and TRBJ1-5; TRBD1 might be the D (6 bases). The V gene's germline CDR1 is MNHEY and CDR2 SVGAGI. Trimming left V 9 bases short and J 0 bases short, with 15 bases between. This CDR3 comprises 15 residues. CDR3: CASRETGNSNQPQHF. For the CDR3, the DNA is TGTGCCAGTCGGGAAACAGGGAATAGCAATCAGCCCCAGCATTTT.

The rearrangement uses TRBV10-3 and TRBJ1-6, with D possibly matching TRBD1 (5 bases). The V end was cut by 2 bases, the J end by 10 bases, with 9 bases between. CDR1 and CDR2 (germline): ENHRY, SYGVKD. This CDR3 comprises 13 residues. The CDR3 sequence: CAISEDSLSPLHF. CDR3 nucleotide sequence: TGTGCCATCAGTGAGGACAGTCTGTCACCCCTCCACTTT.

V and J are TRBV7-9 and TRBJ2-5; a weak D match, TRBD1 (6 bases). The germline V gene has CDR1 SEHNR and CDR2 FQNEAQ (reference sequence). V was cut by 2 bases and J by 3 bases, with 7 bases left in between. The CDR3 spans 13 residues. DNA for the CDR3: TGTGCCAGCAGCTTATCAGGGGAAGAGACCCAGTACTTC. This translates into CASSLSGEETQYF.

The rearrangement joins TRBV12-5 to TRBJ2-5, with TRBD2 identical over 11 bases. The length of the CDR3 is 17 residues. Germline values: CDR1 LGHNT, CDR2 FRNRAP. The J segment lost 4 bases and the V segment lost 4 bases, leaving 11 bases of the junction unmatched. The DNA of the CDR3 is TGTGCTAGTGGTTCCCCCCGTGGTAGCGGGGGGGCAGAGACCCAGTACTTC. It specifies CASGSPRGSGGAETQYF.

This chain uses TRBV5-1 with TRBJ1-1; TRBD1 might be the D (6 bases). Germline V gene data show CDR1 as SGHRS and CDR2 as YFSETQ. V lost 1 base, J lost 3 bases, and 10 bases lay in between. CDR3 length: 14 residues. The CDR3 DNA reads TGCGCCAGCAGCTTGCAGGCAGGGGACACTGAAGCTTTCTTT. Translated: CASSLQAGDTEAFF.

The chain uses TRBV10-3 and TRBJ1-1, with D unclear. Looked up from germline, CDR1 is ENHRY and CDR2 is SYGVKD. There are 16 residues in the CDR3. Trimming pared 4 bases from V and 1 base from J, leaving 16 bases between. CDR3 nucleotide sequence: TGTGCCATCAGTGGTCAGGCAGAGAACCCGAACACTGAAGCTTTCTTT. Translation: CAISGQAENPNTEAFF.

The chain is built from TRBV3-1 (or the pseudogene TRBV3-2) and TRBJ1-1, with TRBD1 matching 10 bases. The CDR3 totals 15 residues. CDR1 LGHDT and CDR2 YNNKEL come from the germline V gene (reference sequence). Germline trimming cut 4 bases from V and 10 bases from J; bases unmatched to any gene: 12. The DNA for the CDR3 is TGTGCCAGCAGCCCCCGGGACAGGGGCCGACTAGGAGCTTTCTTT. Translating it yields CASSPRDRGRLGAFF.

The chain employs TRBV5-1 and TRBJ1-1, with a tentative D call TRBD1 (5 bases). The CDR3 contains 14 residues. CDR1 SGHRS and CDR2 YFSETQ come from the germline V gene. Trimming left V 7 bases short and J 1 base short, with 14 bases between. CDR3 sequence (DNA): TGCGCCAGCCGTCCGACAGCCGGGAACACTGAAGCTTTCTTT. It is translated as CASRPTAGNTEAFF. Supplemented by reference TRBV5-1 and TRBJ1-1, the full variable domain reads KAGVTQTPRYLIKTRGQQVTLSCSPISGHRSVSWYQQTPGQGLQFLFEYFSETQRNKGNFPGRFSGRQFSNSRSEMNVSTLELGDSALYLCASRPTAGNTEAFFGQGTRLTVV.

This rearrangement joins TRBV29-1 to TRBJ1-1, with a tentative D call TRBD1 (6 bases). V lost 4 bases to trimming and J lost 0 bases, with 9 bases between them. Germline CDR1 is SQVTM and CDR2 is ANQGSEA. CDR3 length: 13 amino acids. The CDR3 sequence is CSVADSLNTEAFF. DNA of the CDR3: TGCAGCGTTGCGGACAGTTTGAACACTGAAGCTTTCTTT.

The V gene is TRBV3-1 (or the pseudogene TRBV3-2), the J gene TRBJ2-3; D unresolved. The V end lost 1 base, the J end lost 10 bases, and 12 bases lay between the germline ends. The V gene's germline CDR1 is LGHDT and CDR2 YNNKEL (reference sequence). CDR3 length: 13 amino acids. The CDR3 DNA follows: TGTGCCAGCAGCCAAGTTAGCAGTAGTTCGCAGTATTTT. As protein: CASSQVSSSSQYF.